This TCR beta chain was identified in a study of regulatory T cells in long-lasting Graves disease. Study-level results: Lower TCR diversity was seen in persistent Graves' patients than in newly diagnosed ones. Thyroid tissue went unexamined; only peripheral blood was analyzed.

Building the TCR beta libraries relied on iRepertoire HTBI primers, and CDR3 regions underwent Arm-PCR. TCRdb re-analysed the multiplex PCR reads in MiXCR, keeping a single row per CDR3 protein. The repertoire includes under 300,000 distinct CDR3 sequences, 15% to 20% of them detected once, and roughly a fifth sits in the top ten. After removal of 4 bases from V and 4 bases from J, the junction contained 5 bases not matched to a gene. This CDR3 comprises 15 residues. Germline lookup yields CDR1 MNHEY and CDR2 SVGAGI. Time point meaning: newly diagnosed GD, antithyroid drugs for less than 3 months. From PBMCs, RNA was extracted and then used to make the TCR library. A volume of roughly 8.4 milliliters of peripheral blood was collected in EDTA tubes. This clonotype was seen at least ten times. The antigen remains undetermined.

This sequence joins TRBV6-5 and TRBJ1-5; 9 bases match TRBD1. The receptor's source is a female donor with Graves disease. The material sequenced was peripheral blood mononuclear cells (PBMCs), taken at new diagnosis, from a patient treated with antithyroid drugs. The CDR3 region has the DNA TGTGCCAGCAGTTCCGGGACAGGGTATAATCAGCCCCAGCATTTT. Translation: CASSSGTGYNQPQHF.